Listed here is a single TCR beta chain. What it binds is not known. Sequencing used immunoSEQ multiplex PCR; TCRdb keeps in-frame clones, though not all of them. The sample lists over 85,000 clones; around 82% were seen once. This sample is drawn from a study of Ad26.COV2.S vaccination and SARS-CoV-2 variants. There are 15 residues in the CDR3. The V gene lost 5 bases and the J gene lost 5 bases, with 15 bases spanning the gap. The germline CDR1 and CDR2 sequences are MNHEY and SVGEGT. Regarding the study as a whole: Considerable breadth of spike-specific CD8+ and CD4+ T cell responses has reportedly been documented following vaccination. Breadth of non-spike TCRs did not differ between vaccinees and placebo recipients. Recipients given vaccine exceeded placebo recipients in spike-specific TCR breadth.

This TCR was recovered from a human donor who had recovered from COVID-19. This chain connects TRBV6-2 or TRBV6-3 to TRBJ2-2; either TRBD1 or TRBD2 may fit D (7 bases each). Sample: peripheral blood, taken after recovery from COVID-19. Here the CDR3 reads CASSQTQGGTGELFF. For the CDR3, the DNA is TGTGCCAGCAGTCAAACTCAGGGGGGGACCGGGGAGCTGTTTTTT.